This TCR beta chain was obtained from a study of T cells in Graves' hyperthyroidism and ophthalmopathy. Looking at the study overall: Peripheral blood was acquired at first diagnosis, ahead of any therapy whatsoever.

PBMCs were obtained from 10 ml fresh peripheral blood. Germline values: CDR1 LNHDA, CDR2 SQIVND (reference sequence). V lost 7 bases to trimming and J lost 1 base, with 17 bases between them. The CDR3 runs 15 residues. Amplification of TCR beta CDR3 regions used RNA as the template. The HTBI primer set was used in a first-round RT-PCR of the TCR CDR3. From the multiplex PCR reads, TCRdb called clonotypes with MiXCR, one entry per CDR3 protein. The sample lists about 740,000 distinct CDR3 sequences; 14% were seen once. The material sequenced was blood. The source of this sequence is a woman between 18 and 29 years old with Graves' hyperthyroidism. The rearrangement links TRBV19 to TRBJ2-7; tentatively, D is TRBD2 (5 bases). The CDR3 sequence is CASNNPDGNSYEQYF. The CDR3, as DNA: TGTGCCAGTAACAATCCAGACGGGAATTCCTACGAGCAGTACTTC.